The T cell receptor (beta chain) described here comes from a study of blood T cells in healthy people across ages. Study-wide findings and caveats: A greater number of naive CD4+ cells and higher diversity distinguished long-lived donors from aged donors. With age, beta diversity per million T cells declined roughly linearly, significantly by over 35.

From germline, CDR1 is LGHNA and CDR2 YSLEER. V was shortened by 5 bases and J by 2 bases, with 11 bases between the two germline ends. This CDR3 has 14 amino acids. A second PCR of roughly 6 to 12 cycles used a sample-barcoded 5' primer and a J-beta primer mix. Using its own MiXCR run on the 5' RACE reads, TCRdb lists one record per CDR3 protein. The repertoire holds roughly 800,000 distinct CDR3 sequences, about 62% seen once, with about 20% in the top ten. Regarding this clonotype: What it binds is not known.

The rearrangement joins TRBV4-3 to TRBJ2-3; D may be TRBD2 (6 bases). Sequencing was done on a sample of blood. The source is a man in his thirties or forties in good health. CDR3 region: CASSGLRNTDTQYF. CDR3 in DNA: TGCGCCAGCAGCGGACTACGAAACACAGATACGCAGTATTTT.